The 32 T cell receptor beta chains below come from one sample, sequenced in a study of neurological immune-mediated disorders. Noted time point: longitudinal time-point 1 (baseline). One entry per CDR3 protein, called by TCRdb with MiXCR from the 5' RACE reads. Altogether around 49,000 distinct CDR3 sequences are present, 9% to 10% being singletons, with the ten largest covering 1.6%. The specimen sequenced was PBMCs. These receptors originate from a woman in her thirties or forties in good health.

In its sample, this clonotype was seen many times. The CDR3 DNA reads as TGTGCCAGCAGCTCCGGTGTGGGGCTCTACAATGAGCAGTTCTTC. The encoded protein is CASSSGVGLYNEQFF. This sequence joins TRBV5-5 and TRBJ2-1; possibly TRBD1 for D (5 bases). The CDR3 covers 15 residues. V was trimmed by 3 bases and J by 3 bases, leaving 13 bases between them. Germline V CDR1 and CDR2: SGHKS, YYEKEE (reference sequence).

This clonotype was seen a few times. CDR3 DNA sequence: TGCGCCAGCAGCGCCGGACGGGATCAGCCCCAGCATTTT. Translation gives CASSAGRDQPQHF. The chain employs TRBV5-1 and TRBJ1-5; D ambiguous. V lost 4 bases, J lost 5 bases, and 10 bases lay in between. The CDR3 is made up of 13 amino acids. Germline values: CDR1 SGHRS, CDR2 YFSETQ.

This clonotype has only a few counts. The gene calls are TRBV15 and TRBJ2-7, with D possibly being TRBD1 (5 bases). Per the germline V gene, CDR1 is LNHNV and CDR2 is YYDKDF (reference sequence). Trimming cost V 5 bases and J 2 bases, with 13 bases left between them. The CDR3 contains 14 residues. CDR3 nucleotide sequence: TGTGCCACCAGCCCAACCAGGGCTACCTACGAGCAGTACTTC. Its protein is CATSPTRATYEQYF.

This clonotype was recorded at least ten times. The chain employs TRBV5-1 and TRBJ2-3; D may be TRBD2 (5 bases). The V end was cut by 0 bases, the J end by 2 bases, with 10 bases between. Germline CDR1 is SGHRS and CDR2 is YFSETQ. This CDR3 is 15 amino acids long. The CDR3 spells CASSLGERITDTQYF. Here the CDR3 DNA reads TGCGCCAGCAGCTTGGGGGAGCGGATCACAGATACGCAGTATTTT.

This clonotype was recorded at least ten times. The CDR3 sequence is CASRNGRESLNTEAFF. CDR3 bases: TGTGCCAGCCGCAACGGTCGGGAGTCCTTGAACACTGAAGCTTTCTTT. V gene TRBV11-2 combines with J gene TRBJ1-1; no firm D call. The V gene's germline CDR1 is SGHAT and CDR2 FQNNGV. This CDR3 is 16 amino acids long. Trimming stripped 8 bases from V and 0 bases from J, with 19 bases between.

There are many counts of this clonotype. This chain joins TRBV5-1 and TRBJ2-1; D ambiguous. From germline, CDR1 is SGHRS and CDR2 YFSETQ. The length of the CDR3 is 15 residues. The V and J ends lost 3 bases and 4 bases respectively, with 14 bases between them. The CDR3 DNA sequence: TGCGCCAGCAGCTCCGCCCAGCCCGGGTACAATGAGCAGTTCTTC. It is translated as CASSSAQPGYNEQFF.

This clonotype was seen at least ten times. The chain couples TRBV6-5 to TRBJ1-1; D perhaps matches TRBD1 (6 bases). Between the trimmed V and J ends, which lost 6 bases and 5 bases, there was a span of 19 bases. CDR1 is MNHEY and CDR2 is SVGAGI in the germline V gene. CDR3 size: 15 residues. The CDR3 region is CASSPRGAKTTEAFF. The CDR3 DNA reads as TGTGCCAGCAGCCCTCGGGGGGCGAAAACTACTGAAGCTTTCTTT.

At least ten counts were recorded for this clonotype. The CDR3 region has the DNA TGTGCCAGCAGCCTGGGAGGCCCCGGGACCCTCCACTTT. Residues: CASSLGGPGTLHF. The V and J genes are TRBV5-6 and TRBJ1-6, with unresolved D. This CDR3 comprises 13 residues. V was cut by 4 bases and J by 14 bases, with 16 bases left in between. In germline, CDR1 is SGHDT, CDR2 YYEEEE.

At least ten counts were recorded for this clonotype. The chain combines TRBV6-5 with TRBJ2-7, with 13 bases that match TRBD2. The CDR3 totals 15 residues. V lost 2 bases and J lost 2; bases outside the gene matches: 0. CDR1 and CDR2 (germline): MNHEY, SVGAGI. The CDR3 DNA is TGTGCCAGCAGTTACGGGACTAGCGGGACCTACGAGCAGTACTTC. As protein: CASSYGTSGTYEQYF.

The chain recombines TRBV7-8 with TRBJ2-3; 12 nucleotides agree with TRBD2. J was trimmed by 6 bases and V by 5 bases; bases with no gene match: 27. The germline V gene encodes CDR1 SGHVS and CDR2 FQNEAQ. The CDR3 loop spans 22 amino acids. CDR3 region: CASSAPPDRVPRLAGDRDTQYF. CDR3 nucleotides: TGTGCCAGCAGCGCCCCCCCCGATCGAGTACCCCGACTAGCGGGAGATCGGGATACGCAGTATTTT.

This clonotype showed up many times. The rearrangement joins TRBV5-1 to TRBJ1-1; 8 bases are shared with TRBD1. Trimming cost V 4 bases and J 8 bases; bases outside gene matches: 10. The CDR3 totals 14 residues. Germline V gene lookup returns CDR1 SGHRS and CDR2 YFSETQ. CDR3 amino acids: CASSAGQVEHEAFF. The DNA of the CDR3 is TGCGCCAGCAGCGCGGGACAGGTAGAACACGAAGCTTTCTTT. The whole variable domain, filled in from reference TRBV5-1 and TRBJ1-1, reads KAGVTQTPRYLIKTRGQQVTLSCSPISGHRSVSWYQQTPGQGLQFLFEYFSETQRNKGNFPGRFSGRQFSNSRSEMNVSTLELGDSALYLCASSAGQVEHEAFFGQGTRLTVV.

At least ten counts were recorded for this clonotype. The chain couples TRBV7-2 to TRBJ2-1; D unresolved. V lost 5 bases and J lost 2, with 10 bases in between. This CDR3 spans 14 amino acids. Germline V lookup: CDR1 SGHTA, CDR2 FQGNSA. The CDR3 sequence is CASSQASPYNEQFF. CDR3 sequence (DNA): TGTGCCAGCAGCCAAGCATCACCCTACAATGAGCAGTTCTTC. Using reference TRBV7-2 and TRBJ2-1 for the parts outside the CDR3, the full variable domain is GAGVSQSPSNKVTEKGKDVELRCDPISGHTALYWYRQSLGQGLEFLIYFQGNSAPDKSGLPSDRFSAERTGGSVSTLTIQRTQQEDSAVYLCASSQASPYNEQFFGPGTRLTVL.

In this sample, this clonotype turned up many times. In DNA form, the CDR3 reads TGTGCCAGCAGTCCGGACAGGGGGCATCGCAATGAGCAGTTCTTC. Encoded protein: CASSPDRGHRNEQFF. J is TRBJ2-1 and V is TRBV12-3 or TRBV12-4; 11 nucleotides align to TRBD1. Losses at the gene ends were 5 bases for V and 6 bases for J; bases not matched to a gene: 6. The CDR3 totals 15 residues.

V usage is TRBV29-1 and J usage is TRBJ2-3; 8 bases agree with TRBD1. CDR1 is SQVTM and CDR2 is ANQGSEA in the germline V gene. J was trimmed by 3 bases and V by 7 bases; bases with no gene match: 9. CDR3 length equals 14 residues. CDR3 residues: CSALDRVGTDTQYF. CDR3 nucleotide sequence: TGCAGCGCCCTGGACAGGGTTGGGACAGATACGCAGTATTTT.

The chain has TRBV19 and TRBJ1-1; possibly TRBD1 for D (5 bases). Germline assignment: CDR1 LNHDA and CDR2 SQIVND (reference sequence). Trimming cost V 7 bases and J 5 bases, with 14 bases left between them. The CDR3 has 13 amino acids. CDR3 in DNA: TGTGCCAGTACTCAGGGTCGGGAGACTGAAGCTTTCTTT. Protein: CASTQGRETEAFF.

This clonotype has a count of ten or more. The chain carries TRBV10-3 and TRBJ1-1, with D tentatively TRBD1 (5 bases). Trimming left V 7 bases short and J 11 bases short, with 23 bases between. The CDR3 contains 14 residues. CDR1 is ENHRY, CDR2 SYGVKD, per germline. CDR3 region: CAINPGTNPMRAFF. The DNA for the CDR3 is TGTGCCATCAACCCCGGGACGAACCCGATGAGGGCTTTCTTT.

Ten or more counts support this clonotype. This chain uses TRBV6-1 with TRBJ2-3; TRBD1 might be the D (5 bases). In germline, CDR1 is MNHNS, CDR2 SASEGT. The germline V and J ends were trimmed by 7 bases and 0 bases, with 11 bases remaining between them. The CDR3 is 14 residues long. The CDR3, as DNA: TGTGCCAGCAAGATGACAGAGAGCACAGATACGCAGTATTTT. Its protein product is CASKMTESTDTQYF.

This clonotype has a count of ten or more. The chain combines TRBV7-2 with TRBJ2-7; D is perhaps TRBD2 (5 bases). Germline lookup yields CDR1 SGHTA and CDR2 FQGNSA. V dropped 2 bases and J dropped 5 bases, with 7 bases sitting between them. The CDR3 has 12 residues. Written as DNA, the CDR3 is TGTGCCAGCAGCTTACGGGGAAACGAGCAGTACTTC. This gives the protein CASSLRGNEQYF.

This clonotype was observed many times. The genes are TRBV29-1 and TRBJ2-7; maybe TRBD2 (7 bases). This CDR3 is built from 13 residues. V gave up 4 bases and J gave up 5 bases, with 15 bases separating them. Germline V gives CDR1 SQVTM, CDR2 ANQGSEA. Written as DNA, the CDR3 is TGCAGCGTTGCACGGGGGGCTGAAAACGAGCAGTACTTC. Translated: CSVARGAENEQYF.

In this sample, this clonotype turned up many times. J is TRBJ2-7 and V is TRBV15; D is perhaps TRBD2 (5 bases). The germline V gene encodes CDR1 LNHNV and CDR2 YYDKDF (reference sequence). Trimming shortened V by 0 bases and J by 12 bases, and 18 bases separated the two germline ends. This CDR3 contains 14 residues. The CDR3 region has the DNA TGTGCCACCAGCAGAGAGAGAGGGTCGCCACAGCGGTACTTC. Its translation: CATSRERGSPQRYF.

The V call is TRBV10-3, the J call TRBJ2-7, with a possible D match to TRBD1 (6 bases). V lost 5 bases, J lost 7 bases, and 21 bases lay in between. CDR1 ENHRY and CDR2 SYGVKD come from the germline V gene. The CDR3 length is 15 residues. The CDR3 DNA reads as TGTGCCATCAGTTCCCCAGGGGCGGGCCCGGGGGAGCAGTACTTC. Protein sequence: CAISSPGAGPGEQYF.

The table lists this clonotype with many counts. This chain links TRBV6-5 with TRBJ2-1; 8 positions agree with TRBD2. This CDR3 region has 15 residues. Germline CDR1 and CDR2: MNHEY and SVGAGI. V was clipped by 5 bases and J by 6 bases; unmatched bases: 9. The CDR3 sequence: CASSGWRGEGNEQFF. CDR3 coding DNA: TGTGCCAGCAGTGGCTGGCGGGGGGAGGGCAATGAGCAGTTCTTC.

The sample holds many counts of this clonotype. This chain joins TRBV6-5 and TRBJ1-1, with 7 bases identical to TRBD1. V lost 4 bases and J lost 6; bases outside the gene matches: 8. The CDR3 length is 14 residues. Per the germline V gene, CDR1 is MNHEY and CDR2 is SVGAGI. CDR3 bases: TGTGCCAGCAGTTCCCCGGACAGGATCCCTGAAGCTTTCTTT. Protein: CASSSPDRIPEAFF.

This clonotype came up many times. The chain has TRBV12-3 or TRBV12-4 and TRBJ2-2; TRBD1 matches at 9 bases. V shed 5 bases and J 5 bases; nucleotides not matched to a gene: 6. This CDR3 is built from 15 residues. The CDR3 protein is CASSQQGARTGELFF. CDR3 nucleotides: TGTGCCAGCAGTCAACAGGGGGCGCGAACCGGGGAGCTGTTTTTT.

This clonotype was detected ten times or more. Written as DNA, the CDR3 is TGTGCCAGCAGTTACGCACCAGGGAATACGTACGAGCAGTACTTC. It translates to CASSYAPGNTYEQYF. The V call is TRBV6-2 or TRBV6-3, the J call TRBJ2-7; perhaps TRBD1 as D (5 bases). This CDR3 comprises 15 residues. With 2 bases removed from V and 4 bases from J, the gap between germline ends came to 15 bases. Germline assignment: CDR1 MNHEY and CDR2 SVGEGT.

In this sample, this clonotype turned up many times. The chain employs TRBV7-9 and TRBJ2-2; D not certain. With 1 base removed from V and 2 bases from J, the gap between germline ends came to 5 bases. Per germline, CDR1 SEHNR and CDR2 FQNEAQ (reference sequence). The CDR3 length is 14 residues. This CDR3 is CASSLDINTGELFF. In DNA form, the CDR3 reads TGTGCCAGCAGCTTAGACATCAACACCGGGGAGCTGTTTTTT.

This clonotype has a count of ten or more. In nucleotides, the CDR3 is TGTGCCTGGGAACCGGGACAGGGAGGGTACGAGCAGTACTTC. Amino acids: CAWEPGQGGYEQYF. The chain combines TRBV30 with TRBJ2-7, with 9 positions matching TRBD1. The CDR3 length is 14 residues. Germline values: CDR1 GTSNPN, CDR2 SVGIG (reference sequence). Trimming took 5 bases from V and 4 from J; bases not matched to a gene: 9.

This clonotype was seen repeatedly, ten times or more. The chain carries TRBV5-6 and TRBJ2-7; 9 nucleotides agree with TRBD2. Germline CDR1 and CDR2: SGHDT and YYEEEE. Trimming removed 4 bases from V and 9 bases from J; junction bases left unmatched: 14. The CDR3 is 15 amino acids. The CDR3 loop reads CASSLLAGASHRQYF. The CDR3 DNA is TGTGCCAGCAGCCTATTAGCGGGAGCCTCCCACCGGCAGTACTTC.

The CDR3 loop is CASSARLAGDNEQFF. The CDR3, as DNA: TGTGCCAGCAGCGCCAGACTAGCGGGGGATAATGAGCAGTTCTTC. V and J are TRBV11-2 and TRBJ2-1, with 12 bases matching TRBD2. Per the germline V gene, CDR1 is SGHAT and CDR2 is FQNNGV. With V trimmed by 5 bases and J by 7 bases, 6 bases remained unmatched. The CDR3 sequence is 15 residues long.

This clonotype has ten or more counts. The chain couples TRBV20-1 to TRBJ1-2; possible D gene TRBD1, 6 bases. The CDR3 is made up of 17 amino acids. Deletions cut 3 bases from V and 3 bases from J, with 23 bases between. Germline CDR1 DFQATT, CDR2 SNEGSKA (reference sequence). The CDR3 region has the DNA TGCAGTGCTAGCGCGCTGAGGCGGGGGCTCGGGGACTATGGCTACACCTTC. Protein sequence: CSASALRRGLGDYGYTF.

This clonotype was picked up many times. The gene calls are TRBV9 and TRBJ2-1, with D tentatively TRBD2 (7 bases). The CDR3 runs 17 residues. V shed 3 bases and J shed 1 base, with 17 bases lying between them. Germline-derived CDR1 and CDR2 are SGDLS and YYNGEE. The CDR3 loop reads CASSGGGGIISYNEQFF. In DNA form, the CDR3 reads TGTGCCAGCAGCGGAGGGGGGGGGATCATATCCTACAATGAGCAGTTCTTC.

This clonotype was seen ten or more times. The chain is built from TRBV12-3 or TRBV12-4 and TRBJ2-6, with 7 bases that match TRBD1. J was trimmed by 0 bases and V by 5 bases; bases with no gene match: 4. This CDR3 spans 16 amino acids. DNA for the CDR3: TGTGCCAGCAGTCTCAACAGGGGCTCTGGGGCCAACGTCCTGACTTTC. It encodes CASSLNRGSGANVLTF.